This T cell receptor beta chain was obtained from a study of blood T cell repertoires in COVID-19. The V gene end was trimmed by 4 bases and the J gene end by 9 bases; junction bases not matched to a gene: 12. The CDR3 runs to 16 residues. CDR1 is WSHSY, CDR2 SAAADI, per germline. Enrolled through a virtual design, the participants were between 18 and 89 years of age and came from 24 US areas. Participants had their cohort set by participant-reported clinical history. Either two negative PCRs, clearance, or symptom resolution qualified Cohort 3 donors as recovered. Method: immunoSEQ multiplex PCR; TCRdb's copy keeps in-frame clones and lacks some. The sample consists of 400,000 to 500,000 clones, approximately 87% of them appearing once.

The source is a middle-aged woman who had recovered from COVID-19. The chain joins TRBV10-2 to TRBJ1-6; TRBD1 matches 7 bases. The sequencing input was PBMCs or T cells enriched from blood (not recorded which). CDR3 protein: CASSGGGAYIFSPLHF. As DNA, the CDR3 is TGCGCCAGCAGTGGAGGGGGCGCGTATATTTTTTCACCCCTCCACTTT.